This TCR beta chain came from a study of regulatory T cells in long-lasting Graves disease. Across the study: New Graves' disease cases had less than 3 months of antithyroid drugs. Study-wide findings and caveats: Persistent disease was associated with favored TRBV28 usage and with favored use of TRBJ1-2 and TRBJ2-5.

As to time point: newly diagnosed GD, antithyroid drugs for less than 3 months. PBMC RNA was the source of the TCR library. This clonotype was counted many times. The target antigen is unknown. Researchers made TCR beta libraries by using iRepertoire HTBI primers and running Arm-PCR on CDR3 regions. From the multiplex PCR reads, TCRdb called clonotypes with MiXCR, one entry per CDR3 protein. Of about 440,000 distinct CDR3 sequences listed, 14% to 15% are singletons. This CDR3 is built from 15 residues. The V and J ends lost 4 bases and 0 bases respectively, with 14 bases between them. Germline V gene sequence: CDR1 SGHRS, CDR2 YFSETQ. This same sample was also part of a study on T cells in Graves' hyperthyroidism and ophthalmopathy. Per that paper: The hyperthyroidism was newly diagnosed and had lasted under 2 months; the patients were aged 18 to 65.

The sample here was peripheral blood mononuclear cells (PBMCs), taken at new diagnosis, from a patient treated with antithyroid drugs. The genes are TRBV5-1 and TRBJ2-7; D may be TRBD1 or TRBD2 (5 bases each). The clonotype was recovered from a woman younger than 45 with Graves disease. CDR3 loop: CASSGHGGSSYEQYF. DNA of the CDR3: TGCGCCAGCAGCGGGCATGGGGGAAGCTCCTACGAGCAGTACTTC.